The source of this T cell receptor (beta chain) is a study of cytomegalovirus exposure and HLA in healthy donors. PCR amplification relied on 60 Vbeta primers (plus 13 Jbeta primers). Here immunoSEQ multiplex PCR was the method, and the copy in TCRdb shows in-frame clones only, minus some. The sample carries around 170,000 clones, more than 75% recorded once. Germline V gene data show CDR1 as SGHTA and CDR2 as FQGNSA. Trimming pared 1 base from V and 5 bases from J, leaving 8 bases between. The CDR3 runs 14 residues. The rearrangement uses TRBV7-2 and TRBJ1-4; D unclear. The sequence came from a male donor in good health and CMV-seronegative. The sequencing input was PBMCs. The chain's CDR3 is CASSLGQANEKLFF. DNA of the CDR3: TGTGCCAGCAGCTTAGGGCAGGCGAATGAAAAACTGTTTTTT.